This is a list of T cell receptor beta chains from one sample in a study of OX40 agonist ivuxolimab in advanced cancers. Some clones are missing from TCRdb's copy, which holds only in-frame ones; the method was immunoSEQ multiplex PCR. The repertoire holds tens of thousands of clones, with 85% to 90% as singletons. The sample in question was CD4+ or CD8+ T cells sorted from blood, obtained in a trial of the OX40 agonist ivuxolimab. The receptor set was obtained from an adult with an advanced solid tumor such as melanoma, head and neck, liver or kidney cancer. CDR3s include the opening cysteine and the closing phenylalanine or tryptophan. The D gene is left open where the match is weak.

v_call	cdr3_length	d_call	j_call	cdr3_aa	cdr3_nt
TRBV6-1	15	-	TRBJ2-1	CASSDPWDSQGRQFF	TGTGCCAGCAGTGATCCCTGGGACTCGCAGGGTAGGCAGTTCTTC
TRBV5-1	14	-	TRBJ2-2	CASSRYEGTGELFF	TGCGCCAGCAGCCGATACGAGGGCACCGGGGAGCTGTTTTTT
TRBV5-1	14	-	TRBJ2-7	CASSLEAAGVALYF	TGCGCCAGCAGCTTGGAGGCGGCAGGGGTGGCCCTGTACTTC
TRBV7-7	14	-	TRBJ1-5	CASRDTCSNQPQHF	TGTGCTAGCAGGGACACATGTAGCAATCAGCCCCAGCATTTT
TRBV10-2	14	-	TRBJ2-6	CASSSVSGANVLTF	TGCGCCAGCAGTAGTGTCTCTGGGGCCAACGTCCTGACTTTC
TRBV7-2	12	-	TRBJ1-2	CASSLGAAGYTF	TGTGCCAGCAGCTTAGGGGCAGCCGGCTACACCTTC
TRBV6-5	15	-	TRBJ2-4	CASSYSRGAKNIQYF	TGTGCCAGCAGTTACTCCCGGGGGGCCAAAAACATTCAGTACTTC
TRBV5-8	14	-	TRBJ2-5	CASSDQGGQETQYF	TGTGCCAGCTCCGACCAGGGGGGACAAGAGACCCAGTACTTC
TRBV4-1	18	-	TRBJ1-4	CASSQGLWDGAVEEKLFF	TGCGCCAGCAGCCAAGGACTGTGGGACGGCGCGGTGGAAGAAAAACTGTTTTTT
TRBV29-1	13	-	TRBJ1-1	CSVEGVGNTEAFF	TGCAGCGTTGAAGGCGTCGGGAACACTGAAGCTTTCTTT
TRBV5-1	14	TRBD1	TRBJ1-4	CASSSGTGGEKLFF	TGCGCCAGCAGCTCCGGGACAGGGGGTGAAAAACTGTTTTTT
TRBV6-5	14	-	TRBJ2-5	CASSYSPGQREQYF	TGTGCCAGCAGTTACTCCCCGGGACAAAGGGAGCAGTACTTC
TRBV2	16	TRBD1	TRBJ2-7	CASLKSGTGSMYEQYF	TGTGCCAGCCTGAAGAGCGGGACAGGGAGTATGTACGAGCAGTACTTC
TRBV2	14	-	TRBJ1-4	CASRTGGSNEKLFF	TGTGCCAGCAGGACAGGAGGCTCTAATGAAAAACTGTTTTTT
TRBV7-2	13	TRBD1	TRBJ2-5	CASSRDRGETQYF	TGTGCCAGCAGCCGAGACAGGGGAGAGACCCAGTACTTC
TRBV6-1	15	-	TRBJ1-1	CASSEVSGRRTEAFF	TGTGCCAGCAGTGAAGTGTCAGGGCGGCGCACTGAAGCTTTCTTT